This entry is about one TCR beta chain. It has no known antigen specificity. No per-base quality is available; no much larger clone lies one base away. The CDR3 holds 13 amino acids from the cysteine to the phenylalanine. CDR3 DNA is the only sequence kept; it has 39 bases, read in frame from the first base. V is cut by 3 bases and J by 4 bases, and the space between the germline ends is 9 bases. The germline V gene sets CDR1 to MDHEN and CDR2 to SYDVKM. TCR CDR3 regions were amplified from genomic DNA by multiplex PCR using the deep immunoSEQ assay. Genomic DNA extracted from each cell subset was distributed evenly over all wells of several immunoSEQ 96-well plates, and each plate served as one replicate. For sorted subsets, 200 to 250 ng genomic DNA, equal to tens of thousands of T cell genomes, was loaded into each replicate PCR. Purified libraries were quantified with a Qubit 3.0 fluorometer, sized on a Bioanalyzer 2100, and re-quantified with the KAPA Library Quantification kit. Every immunoSEQ 96-well plate was sequenced on a separate single-read 150-cycle Illumina NextSeq 550 flow cell. Under the source paper's analysis protocol: Because the immunoSEQ output held only junctional sequences and lacked quality scores, the filtering could not match the filtering applied to full-length reads. Sequences were annotated with PyIR, a Python wrapper for IgBLAST v1.9, using IMGT germline references to assign V/J genes and CDR3. Reads were filtered out if the reads had weak V/J assignments (E-value above 1e-6), no CDR3, stop codons, out-of-frame junctions, or ambiguous translated residues. V3J clonotypes were defined by identical inferred V gene, J gene, and CDR3 amino acid sequence. Percentage overlap between repertoires was calculated by dividing the number of shared unique clonotypes by the size of the smaller repertoire. RTK rarefaction, the Chao1 estimator, and Recon v2.1 estimates of unobserved clonotypes were used to assess repertoire richness. Generation probabilities were computed with OLGA for all TCRbeta clonotypes obtained by the gDNA method from several donors. TCRdb carries this immuneACCESS record with in-frame sequences only. Its versions omit some clonotypes, under half of them owing to an unresolved V gene in the studies checked, with the rest unexplained. The V and J calls and clone size are taken from that table; D and trimming were inferred from the DNA. The sample table records roughly 590,000 clones; around 95% of these occur just once. The ten largest clones capture around 0.097% of the sample.

The entry originates in a study of shared clonotypes between healthy human individuals (TCRdb year 2020). For context, the study as a whole: A couple of women and a few men aged 18 to 49 years were included in the cohort. For each donor, CD4 naive and CD4 memory were each run on three plates, CD8 naive on two plates, and CD8 memory on one plate. To estimate repertoire size and how much clonotypes are shared between individuals, the study performed deep sequencing of blood TCR repertoires from roughly five healthy adults. Different laboratories and diverse techniques were used to prepare libraries and sequence TCR repertoires, to increase sequencing depth and limit assay-specific biases. Each donor's leukapheresis produced roughly between roughly 0.85 and 9 billion PBMCs. The study at large found these results: Clonotypes shared by all four sorted-subset donors showed higher generation probabilities than non-shared clonotypes. Naive subsets generally had larger estimated clonotype richness than memory subsets did. Pairwise subsampling led to the expectation that sequencing depth would affect the degree of clonotype sharing among donors. The genetic and exposure-history diversity represented was limited by the small number of donors. Sampling was restricted to blood, and TCR repertoires in tissues likely differ from the TCR repertoires found in blood. Sharing across several donors was observed for approximately 4.6% of naive CD4, about 4% of naive CD8, 2% to 2.5% of memory CD4, and about 0.4% of memory CD8 clonotypes. Incomplete sequencing was indicated by rarefaction of sorted-subset datasets, despite the large sequencing depth.

For the CD8 naive samples, CD45RO-negative cells were positively selected for CCR7, yielding a CD45RA+CCR7+ population from which TemRA cells were excluded. Healthy HIV-negative adults with no recently reported acute infections or vaccinations were included as donors. All donors were Caucasian adults living in Nashville, Tennessee, USA. Blood was collected by leukapheresis, and PBMCs were isolated by Ficoll-Histopaque density gradient centrifugation and then cryopreserved in liquid nitrogen vapor phase. Purity and quantity of every magnetically sorted T cell population were checked by analytical flow cytometry. Genomic DNA was isolated from each sorted fraction and quantified by UV absorbance on a Nanodrop 2000c.

The origin of this receptor is a woman in her 30s in good health. The chain couples TRBV28 to TRBJ1-2; perhaps TRBD1 is the D gene, with 5 bases matching. Material for sequencing was naive CD8+ T cells sorted from blood. Reading the label with the study, this specimen's cell subset or site is: CD45RA+CCR7+. Here is the DNA: TGTGCCAGCAGTTTTGCAGGGACCTATGGCTACACCTTC. The resulting protein is CASSFAGTYGYTF.